The 7 T cell receptor beta chains reported below all come from one sample, sequenced in a study of blood T cells in healthy people across ages. A second PCR, run for roughly 7 to 12 cycles, used a sample-barcoded 5' primer plus a J-beta primer mix. One entry per CDR3 protein, called by TCRdb with MiXCR from the 5' RACE reads. The sample lists about 800,000 distinct CDR3 sequences; nearly 60% were seen once. The source material was blood. Every receptor here comes from a young man in good health.

V and J are TRBV27 and TRBJ2-4; D is undetermined. TRBJ2-7 matches the DNA end more closely, so the J call is doubtful. The CDR3 contains 13 residues. CDR1 and CDR2 (germline): MNHEY, SMNVEV (reference sequence). CDR3 loop: CASGLGGAYEQYF. The CDR3 DNA follows: TGTGCCAGCGGTCTTGGTGGGGCCTACGAGCAGTACTTC.

This chain connects TRBV7-2 to TRBJ2-3; 7 bases match TRBD2. The V segment lost 3 bases and the J segment 2 bases; nucleotides outside the gene matches: 8. The germline gives CDR1 SGHTA, CDR2 FQGNSA. The length of the CDR3 is 16 residues. The CDR3 region is CASSFLPGGLTDTQYF. The CDR3 DNA follows: TGTGCCAGCAGCTTCCTACCGGGAGGCCTCACAGATACGCAGTATTTT.

This chain connects TRBV29-1 to TRBJ2-1; no firm D call. The CDR3 spans 9 residues. V shed 7 bases and J shed 10 bases, with 8 bases lying between them. Germline lookup yields CDR1 SQVTM and CDR2 ANQGSEA. The CDR3 nucleotides are TGCAGCGCCCCCGGGGAGCAGTTCTTC. This encodes CSAPGEQFF.

The V call is TRBV19, the J call TRBJ1-1, with D possibly TRBD1 on 6 matching bases. This CDR3 comprises 16 residues. Per the germline V gene, CDR1 is LNHDA and CDR2 is SQIVND (reference sequence). V lost 4 bases to trimming and J lost 10 bases, with 25 bases between them. CDR3 loop: CASSNRGQGPSASAFF. CDR3 DNA: TGTGCCAGTAGTAACCGGGGGCAGGGGCCGAGTGCGTCAGCTTTCTTT.

This clonotype has a count of ten or more. The gene calls are TRBV20-1 and TRBJ2-7; 12 nucleotides line up with TRBD2. V shed 7 bases, J shed 6 bases, and the junction held 1 base outside the gene matches. This CDR3 contains 11 residues. Germline values: CDR1 DFQATT, CDR2 SNEGSKA (reference sequence). CDR3 protein: CSGLAGVEQYF. The CDR3 region has the DNA TGCAGTGGACTAGCGGGAGTCGAGCAGTACTTC.

The rearrangement uses TRBV10-3 and TRBJ2-3, with a possible D match to TRBD2 (6 bases). This CDR3 contains 14 residues. CDR1 ENHRY and CDR2 SYGVKD come from the germline V gene. V was clipped by 4 bases and J by 0 bases, with 8 bases between them. The CDR3 DNA reads TGTGCCATCAGTGCACTAGCAAGCACAGATACGCAGTATTTT. Translation: CAISALASTDTQYF.

The chain recombines TRBV28 with TRBJ1-4, with TRBD1 as a possible D gene (5 bases). Trimming removed 8 bases from V and 8 bases from J, with 18 bases in between. The CDR3 runs 14 residues. Germline CDR1 reads MDHEN; CDR2 reads SYDVKM. The CDR3 region has the DNA TGTGCCAGCTCAACCCCCCAGGGTAGAGAAAAACTGTTTTTT. Translated, it gives CASSTPQGREKLFF. Using reference TRBV28 and TRBJ1-4 for the parts outside the CDR3, the full variable domain is DVKVTQSSRYLVKRTGEKVFLECVQDMDHENMFWYRQDPGLGLRLIYFSYDVKMKEKGDIPEGYSVSREKKERFSLILESASTNQTSMYLCASSTPQGREKLFFGSGTQLSVL.